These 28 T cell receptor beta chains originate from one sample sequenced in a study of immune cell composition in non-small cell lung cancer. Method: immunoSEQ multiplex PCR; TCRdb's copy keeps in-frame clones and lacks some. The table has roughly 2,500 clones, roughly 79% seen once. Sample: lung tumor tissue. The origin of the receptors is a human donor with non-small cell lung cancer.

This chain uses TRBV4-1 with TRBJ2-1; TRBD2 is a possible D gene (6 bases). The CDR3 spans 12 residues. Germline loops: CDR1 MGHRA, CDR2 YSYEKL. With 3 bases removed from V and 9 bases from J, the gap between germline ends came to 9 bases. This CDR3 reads CASSQGGLEQFF. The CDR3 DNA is TGCGCCAGCAGCCAGGGGGGTCTTGAGCAGTTCTTC.

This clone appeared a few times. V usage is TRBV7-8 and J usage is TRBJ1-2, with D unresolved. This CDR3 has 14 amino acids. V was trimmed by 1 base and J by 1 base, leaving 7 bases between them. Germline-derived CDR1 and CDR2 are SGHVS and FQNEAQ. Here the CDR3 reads CASSLVEYNYGYTF. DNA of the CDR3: TGTGCCAGCAGCTTAGTCGAGTATAACTATGGCTACACCTTC.

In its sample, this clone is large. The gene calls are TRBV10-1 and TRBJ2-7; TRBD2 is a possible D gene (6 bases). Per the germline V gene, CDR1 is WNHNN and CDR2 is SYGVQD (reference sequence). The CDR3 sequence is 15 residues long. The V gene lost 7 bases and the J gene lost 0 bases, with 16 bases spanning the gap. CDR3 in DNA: TGCGCCAGCACTGAACGGAGGGACCGCTCCTACGAGCAGTACTTC. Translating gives CASTERRDRSYEQYF.

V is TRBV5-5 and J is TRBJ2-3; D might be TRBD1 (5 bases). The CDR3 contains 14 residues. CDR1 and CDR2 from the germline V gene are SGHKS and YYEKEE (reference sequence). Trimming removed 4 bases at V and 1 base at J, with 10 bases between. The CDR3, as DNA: TGTGCCAGCAGCAGGGGTGGAGGCACAGATACGCAGTATTTT. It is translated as CASSRGGGTDTQYF.

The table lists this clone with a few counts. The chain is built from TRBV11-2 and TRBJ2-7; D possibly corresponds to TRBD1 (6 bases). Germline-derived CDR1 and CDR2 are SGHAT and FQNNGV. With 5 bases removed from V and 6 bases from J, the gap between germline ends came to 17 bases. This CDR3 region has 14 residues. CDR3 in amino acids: CASSRTGSGVEQYF. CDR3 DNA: TGTGCCAGCAGCCGAACAGGGAGTGGGGTCGAGCAGTACTTC.

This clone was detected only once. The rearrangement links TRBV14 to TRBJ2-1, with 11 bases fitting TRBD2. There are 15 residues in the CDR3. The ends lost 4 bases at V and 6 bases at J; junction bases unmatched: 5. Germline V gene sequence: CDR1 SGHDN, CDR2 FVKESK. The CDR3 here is CASSPSGGTSNEQFF. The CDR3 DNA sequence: TGTGCCAGCAGCCCTAGCGGGGGGACCTCCAATGAGCAGTTCTTC. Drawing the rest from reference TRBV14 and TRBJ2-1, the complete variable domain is EAGVTQFPSHSVIEKGQTVTLRCDPISGHDNLYWYRRVMGKEIKFLLHFVKESKQDESGMPNNRFLAERTGGTYSTLKVQPAELEDSGVYFCASSPSGGTSNEQFFGPGTRLTVL.

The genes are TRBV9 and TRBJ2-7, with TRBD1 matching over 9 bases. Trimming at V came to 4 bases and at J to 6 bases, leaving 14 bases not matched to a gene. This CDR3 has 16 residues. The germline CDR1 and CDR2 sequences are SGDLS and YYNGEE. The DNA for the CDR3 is TGTGCCAGCAGCTATCTACCCGGGACAGGGTTTTCCGAGCAGTACTTC. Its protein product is CASSYLPGTGFSEQYF.

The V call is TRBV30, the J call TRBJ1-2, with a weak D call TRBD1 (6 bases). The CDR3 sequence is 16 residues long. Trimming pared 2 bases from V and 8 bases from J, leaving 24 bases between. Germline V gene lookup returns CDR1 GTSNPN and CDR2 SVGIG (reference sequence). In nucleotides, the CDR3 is TGTGCCTGGAGTTGGGGGTGGGGGGGGCGATTAAAAGGCTACACCTTC. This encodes CAWSWGWGGRLKGYTF.

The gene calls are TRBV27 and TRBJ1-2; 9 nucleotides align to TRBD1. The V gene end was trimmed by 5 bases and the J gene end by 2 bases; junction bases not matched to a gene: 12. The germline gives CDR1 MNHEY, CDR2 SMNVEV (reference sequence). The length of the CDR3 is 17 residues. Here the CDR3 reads CASSQGTGRRVNYGYTF. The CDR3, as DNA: TGTGCCAGCAGTCAAGGGACAGGGCGAAGGGTGAACTATGGCTACACCTTC.

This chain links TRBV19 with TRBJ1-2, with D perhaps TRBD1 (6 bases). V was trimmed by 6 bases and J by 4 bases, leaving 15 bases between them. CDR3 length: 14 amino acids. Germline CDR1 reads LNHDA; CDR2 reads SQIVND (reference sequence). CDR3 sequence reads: CASRLGQSLYGYTF. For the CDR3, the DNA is TGTGCCAGTAGACTCGGACAGAGCCTCTATGGCTACACCTTC.

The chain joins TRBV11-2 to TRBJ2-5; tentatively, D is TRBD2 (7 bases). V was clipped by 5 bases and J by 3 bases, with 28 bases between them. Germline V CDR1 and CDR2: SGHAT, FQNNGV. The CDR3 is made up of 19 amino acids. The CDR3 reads CASSRFLSGGDTGKETQYF. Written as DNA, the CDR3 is TGTGCCAGCAGCCGTTTCTTGTCGGGGGGCGATACCGGAAAAGAGACCCAGTACTTC.

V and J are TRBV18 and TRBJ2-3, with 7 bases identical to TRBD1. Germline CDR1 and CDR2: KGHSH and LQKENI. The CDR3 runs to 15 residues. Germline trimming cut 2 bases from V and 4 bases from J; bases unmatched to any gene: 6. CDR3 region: CASSPGQVPADTQYF. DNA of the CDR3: TGTGCCAGCTCACCAGGACAGGTCCCGGCAGATACGCAGTATTTT.

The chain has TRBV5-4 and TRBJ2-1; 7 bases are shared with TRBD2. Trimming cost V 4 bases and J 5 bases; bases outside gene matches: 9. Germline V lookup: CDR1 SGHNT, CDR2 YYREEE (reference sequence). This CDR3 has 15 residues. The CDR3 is CASSDWRGGDNEQFF. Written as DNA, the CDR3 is TGTGCCAGCAGCGACTGGAGGGGAGGGGACAATGAGCAGTTCTTC.

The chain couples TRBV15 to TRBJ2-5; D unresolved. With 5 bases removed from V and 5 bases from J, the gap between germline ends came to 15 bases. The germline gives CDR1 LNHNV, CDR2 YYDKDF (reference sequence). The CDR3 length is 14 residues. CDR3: CATSPQRHFETQYF. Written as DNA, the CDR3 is TGTGCCACCAGCCCACAAAGACATTTTGAGACCCAGTACTTC.

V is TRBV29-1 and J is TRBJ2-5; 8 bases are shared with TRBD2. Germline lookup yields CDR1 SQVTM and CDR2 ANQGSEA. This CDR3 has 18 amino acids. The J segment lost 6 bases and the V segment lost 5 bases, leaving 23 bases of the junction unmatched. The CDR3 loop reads CSVLPLTPGLVIRQTQYF. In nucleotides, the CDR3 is TGCAGCGTTCTACCCCTGACCCCGGGACTAGTTATCCGACAGACCCAGTACTTC.

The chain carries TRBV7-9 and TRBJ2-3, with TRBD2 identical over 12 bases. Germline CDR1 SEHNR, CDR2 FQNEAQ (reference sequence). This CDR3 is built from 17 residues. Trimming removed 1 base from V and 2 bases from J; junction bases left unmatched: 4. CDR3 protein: CASSLGLAGGYTDTQYF. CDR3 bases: TGTGCCAGCAGCTTAGGGCTAGCGGGAGGGTACACAGATACGCAGTATTTT.

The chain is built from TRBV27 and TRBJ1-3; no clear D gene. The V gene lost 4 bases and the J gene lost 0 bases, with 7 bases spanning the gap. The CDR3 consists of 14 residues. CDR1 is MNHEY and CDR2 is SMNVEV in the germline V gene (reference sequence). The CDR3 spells CASSSDISGNTIYF. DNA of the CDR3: TGTGCCAGCAGTTCAGATATCTCTGGAAACACCATATATTTT.

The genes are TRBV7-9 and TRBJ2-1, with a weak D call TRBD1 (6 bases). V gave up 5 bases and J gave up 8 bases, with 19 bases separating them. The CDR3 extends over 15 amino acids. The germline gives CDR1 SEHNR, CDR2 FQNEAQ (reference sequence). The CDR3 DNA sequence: TGTGCCAGCAGCACAGGGACCACGGCTCGGGATGAGCAGTTCTTC. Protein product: CASSTGTTARDEQFF.

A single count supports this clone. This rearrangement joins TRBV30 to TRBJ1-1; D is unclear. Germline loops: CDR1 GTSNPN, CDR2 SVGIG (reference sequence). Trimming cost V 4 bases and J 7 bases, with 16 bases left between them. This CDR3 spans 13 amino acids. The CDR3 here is CAWMRSVGVEAFF. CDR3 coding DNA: TGTGCCTGGATGAGAAGCGTAGGAGTTGAAGCTTTCTTT.

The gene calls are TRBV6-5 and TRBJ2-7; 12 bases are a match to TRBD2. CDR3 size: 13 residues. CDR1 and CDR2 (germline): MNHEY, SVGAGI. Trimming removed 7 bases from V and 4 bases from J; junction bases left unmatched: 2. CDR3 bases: TGTGCCAGCAAGCTAGCGGGAGGGTACGAGCAGTACTTC. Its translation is CASKLAGGYEQYF.

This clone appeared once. The CDR3 region is CASSRGTSGLQSANEQFF. The DNA for the CDR3 is TGTGCCAGCAGCCGCGGGACTAGCGGGTTACAGTCCGCCAATGAGCAGTTCTTC. The chain carries TRBV11-1 and TRBJ2-1; 12 bases are a match to TRBD2. Unmatched junction bases numbered 14, after V lost 5 bases and J lost 6 bases. The V gene's germline CDR1 is SGHAT and CDR2 FQDESV (reference sequence). CDR3 length: 18 amino acids.

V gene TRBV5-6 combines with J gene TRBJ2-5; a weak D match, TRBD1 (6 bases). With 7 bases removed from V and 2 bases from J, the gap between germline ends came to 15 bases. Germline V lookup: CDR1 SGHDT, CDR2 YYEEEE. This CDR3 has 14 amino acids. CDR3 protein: CASRGGPGQETQYF. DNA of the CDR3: TGTGCCAGCCGTGGGGGCCCAGGGCAAGAGACCCAGTACTTC.

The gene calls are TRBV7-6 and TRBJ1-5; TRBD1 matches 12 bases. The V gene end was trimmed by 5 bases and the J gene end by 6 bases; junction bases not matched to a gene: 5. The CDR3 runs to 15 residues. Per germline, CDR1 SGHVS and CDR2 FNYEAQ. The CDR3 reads CASSLGQGAGQPQHF. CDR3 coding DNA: TGTGCCAGCAGCCTGGGACAGGGGGCAGGTCAGCCCCAGCATTTT.

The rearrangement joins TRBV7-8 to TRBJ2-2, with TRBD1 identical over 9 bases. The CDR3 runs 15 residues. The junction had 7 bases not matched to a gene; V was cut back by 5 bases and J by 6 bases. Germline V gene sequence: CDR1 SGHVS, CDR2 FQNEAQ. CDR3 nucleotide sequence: TGTGCCAGCAGCCTACCGACAGGGGGTGCCGGGGAGCTGTTTTTT. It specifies CASSLPTGGAGELFF.

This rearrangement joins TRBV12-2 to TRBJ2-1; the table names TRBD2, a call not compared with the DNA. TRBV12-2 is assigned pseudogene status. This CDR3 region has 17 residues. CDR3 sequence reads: CASRLVIAVSSYNEQFF. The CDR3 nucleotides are TGTGCAAGTCGCTTAGTGATAGCGGTAAGCTCCTACAATGAGCAGTTCTTC.

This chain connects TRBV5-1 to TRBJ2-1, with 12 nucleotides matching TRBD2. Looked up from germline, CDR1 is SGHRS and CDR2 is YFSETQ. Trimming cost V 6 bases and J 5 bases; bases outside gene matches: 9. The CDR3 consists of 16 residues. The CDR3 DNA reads TGCGCCAGCACCCGAGACGGACTAGCGGGGCACAATGAGCAGTTCTTC. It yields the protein CASTRDGLAGHNEQFF.

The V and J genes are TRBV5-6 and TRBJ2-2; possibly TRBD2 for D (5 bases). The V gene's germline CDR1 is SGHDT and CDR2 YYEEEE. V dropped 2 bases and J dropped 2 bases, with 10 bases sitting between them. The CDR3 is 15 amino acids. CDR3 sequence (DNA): TGTGCCAGCAGCTTATCCGGGGTAAACACCGGGGAGCTGTTTTTT. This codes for CASSLSGVNTGELFF.

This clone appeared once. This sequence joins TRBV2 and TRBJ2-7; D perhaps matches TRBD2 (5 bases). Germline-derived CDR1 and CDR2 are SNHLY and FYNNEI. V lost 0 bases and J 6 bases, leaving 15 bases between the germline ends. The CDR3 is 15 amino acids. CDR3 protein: CASSEATKLVPEQYF. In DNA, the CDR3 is TGTGCCAGCAGTGAAGCGACCAAACTAGTTCCCGAGCAGTACTTC.